This T cell receptor (beta chain) was identified during a study of blood T cell repertoires in COVID-19 (dated by TCRdb to about 2020). Regarding the study in general: Samples covering the acute and convalescent phases of COVID-19 were provided by collaborators in the United States, Italy and Spain. The repertoires were released in a freely available public database meant as a resource for research on the immune response to SARS-CoV-2. The material from the prospective study consisted of cDNA or gDNA derived from T cells, B-cell-depleted T cells, or PBMCs. Deeply sampled blood TCRbeta repertoires from subjects exposed to, actively infected with, or recovered from COVID-19 were included in the dataset. Samples came from the ongoing ImmuneRACE study (first 160 participants) plus 1,254 subjects from 6 global collaborators. Nearly every sample came with metadata listing a de-identified subject ID, COVID-19 status, age in years and sex. Where available, HLA class I and class II types were taken from metadata supplied by the sample provider and were not determined by assay-based typing.

TCRbeta CDR3 regions were amplified from genomic DNA using the immunoSEQ Assay, a bias-controlled multiplex PCR. Regarding the original processing steps: The number of nucleated cells in each sample was estimated by amplification of reference gene primers within the assay. To quantify the absolute abundance of each unique TCRbeta CDR3 rearrangement, sequence reads were collapsed and filtered. Productive Simpson clonality was computed per sample as the square root of Simpson's diversity index over productive rearrangements. This immuneACCESS table, as held by TCRdb, lists in-frame sequences with V and J called but not all clones. Of the missing ones, under half trace to an unresolved V gene in checked studies; the others have no known cause. D and trimming come from the DNA, and the V and J calls and clone size come from that table. For this sample there are almost 200,000 clones; 85% appear just once. Around 0.93% of the sample goes to the ten largest clones.

V and J lose 3 bases and 7 bases, and a span of 12 bases separates them. The CDR3, from cysteine to phenylalanine, totals 13 residues. Here the CDR3 DNA is all that survives: 39 bases in frame from base 1. One collaborating source in Seattle enrolled patients during active infection and followed them longitudinally through the course of disease. Each collaborating institution followed its own protocols to collect whole blood in K2EDTA tubes. Collaborator samples were shipped for TCRbeta analysis as frozen whole blood, isolated PBMCs, or DNA extracted from either sample type. Here is what the overall study found, with its caveats: Clinical and demographic metadata were provided uncurated, with the amount varying by source and participant.

About this clone: Its antigen is unknown. The sample holds no much larger clone one base away, and base qualities are not on file.

Recombination joined TRBV12-3 or TRBV12-4 with TRBJ1-1; the D segment cannot be called with confidence. The sequence derives from a man aged 60 to 75 with COVID-19, enrolled during active disease. Sequences were obtained from peripheral blood. The bases read TGTGCCAGCAGTTTTAACGGAGGCGGTGAAGCTTTCTTT. It translates as CASSFNGGGEAFF.